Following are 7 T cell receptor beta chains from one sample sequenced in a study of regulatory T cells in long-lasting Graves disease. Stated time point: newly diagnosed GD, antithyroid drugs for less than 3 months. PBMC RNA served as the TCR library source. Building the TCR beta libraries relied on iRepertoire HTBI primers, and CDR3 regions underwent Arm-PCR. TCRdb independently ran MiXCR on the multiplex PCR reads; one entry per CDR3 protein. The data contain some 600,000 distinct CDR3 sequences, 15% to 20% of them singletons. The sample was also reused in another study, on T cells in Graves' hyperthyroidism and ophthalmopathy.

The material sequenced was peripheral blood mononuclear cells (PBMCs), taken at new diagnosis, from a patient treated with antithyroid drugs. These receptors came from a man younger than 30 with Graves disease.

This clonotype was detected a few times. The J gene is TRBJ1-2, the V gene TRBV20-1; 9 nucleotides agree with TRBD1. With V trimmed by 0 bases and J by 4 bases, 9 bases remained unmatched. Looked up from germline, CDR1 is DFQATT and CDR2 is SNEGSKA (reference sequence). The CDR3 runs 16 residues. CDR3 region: CSARDLGQGTPYGYTF. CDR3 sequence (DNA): TGCAGTGCTAGAGATTTAGGACAGGGGACCCCCTATGGCTACACCTTC.

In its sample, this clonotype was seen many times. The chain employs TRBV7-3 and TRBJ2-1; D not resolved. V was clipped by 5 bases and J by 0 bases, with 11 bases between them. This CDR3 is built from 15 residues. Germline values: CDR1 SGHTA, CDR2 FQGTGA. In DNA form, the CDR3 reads TGTGCCAGCAGCCTTAGTTGGAGCTCCTACAATGAGCAGTTCTTC. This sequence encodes CASSLSWSSYNEQFF.

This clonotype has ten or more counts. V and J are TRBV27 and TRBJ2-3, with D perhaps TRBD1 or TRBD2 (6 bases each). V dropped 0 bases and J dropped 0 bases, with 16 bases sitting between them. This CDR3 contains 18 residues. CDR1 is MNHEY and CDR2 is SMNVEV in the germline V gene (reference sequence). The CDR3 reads CASSLSGGLTKSTDTQYF. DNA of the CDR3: TGTGCCAGCAGTTTATCGGGGGGCCTGACAAAAAGCACAGATACGCAGTATTTT.

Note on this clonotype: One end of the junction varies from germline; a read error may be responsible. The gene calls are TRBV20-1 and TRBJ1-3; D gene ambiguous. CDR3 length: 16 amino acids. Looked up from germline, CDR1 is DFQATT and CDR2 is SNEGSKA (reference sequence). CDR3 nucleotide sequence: TGCAGTGCGAGTCCAACCCCAGCCTTTTCTGGAAACATCATATATTTT. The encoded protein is CSASPTPAFSGNIIYF.

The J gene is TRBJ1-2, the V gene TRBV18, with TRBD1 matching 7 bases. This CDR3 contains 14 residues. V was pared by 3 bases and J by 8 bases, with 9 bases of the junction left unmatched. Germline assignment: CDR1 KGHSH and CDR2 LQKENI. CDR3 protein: CASSPEGAGYGYTF. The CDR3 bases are TGTGCCAGCTCACCGGAGGGGGCCGGATACGGCTACACCTTC.

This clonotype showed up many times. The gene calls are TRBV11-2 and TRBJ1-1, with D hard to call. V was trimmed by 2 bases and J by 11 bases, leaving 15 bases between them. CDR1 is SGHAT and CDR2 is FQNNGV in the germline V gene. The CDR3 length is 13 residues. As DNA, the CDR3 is TGTGCCAGCAGCTTACGGGGAGCCGCGGGTGCTTTCTTT. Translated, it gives CASSLRGAAGAFF.

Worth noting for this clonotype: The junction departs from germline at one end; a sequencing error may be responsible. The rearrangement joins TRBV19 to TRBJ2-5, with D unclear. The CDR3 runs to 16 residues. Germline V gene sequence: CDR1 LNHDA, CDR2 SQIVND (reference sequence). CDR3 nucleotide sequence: TGTGCCAGTAGTTATGGGCCCCGGCCGAGCCAAGAGACCCGGTACTTC. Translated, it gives CASSYGPRPSQETRYF.